Listed here are 20 T cell receptor beta chains from one sample, sequenced in a study of T-cell reconstitution after alpha-beta-depleted transplantation in children. This sample's TCRbeta library carried unique molecular identifier barcodes. TCRdb redid the calling of the PCR reads with MiXCR, one entry per CDR3 protein. Here the sample spans just over 950,000 distinct CDR3 sequences, roughly 31% being singletons. The sequencing used PBMCs, mostly from graft donor cells, collected 360 days after TCRalphabeta/CD19-depleted stem cell transplant. These receptors all stem from a boy younger than two who had a stem cell transplant for SCID, so the T cells may come from the graft donor.

This clonotype has a handful of counts. The chain recombines TRBV2 with TRBJ2-6; D is perhaps TRBD2 (5 bases). The ends were cut back, 3 bases at V and 2 bases at J, with 5 bases in the middle. This CDR3 has 14 amino acids. Per germline, CDR1 SNHLY and CDR2 FYNNEI. The CDR3 is CASSERAGANVLTF. As DNA, the CDR3 is TGTGCCAGCAGTGAGCGGGCTGGGGCCAACGTCCTGACTTTC.

There are a few counts of this clonotype. This rearrangement joins TRBV6-2 or TRBV6-3 to TRBJ2-1, with a tentative D call TRBD2 (6 bases). The CDR3 is 16 amino acids. Germline CDR1 reads MNHEY; CDR2 reads SVGEGT. Trimming removed 6 bases at V and 8 bases at J, with 23 bases between. CDR3 loop: CASSKTSISVADEQFF. CDR3 nucleotide sequence: TGTGCCAGCAGCAAAACTAGCATTAGTGTTGCGGATGAGCAGTTCTTC.

In its sample, this clonotype was seen a few times. V usage is TRBV5-5 and J usage is TRBJ2-1; TRBD1 agrees at 8 bases. This CDR3 is built from 17 residues. In germline, CDR1 is SGHKS, CDR2 YYEKEE (reference sequence). The V and J ends lost 4 bases and 0 bases, in that order; junction bases with no gene match: 9. CDR3 nucleotide sequence: TGTGCCAGCAGCCAATATAGGACAGGGATCTCCTACAATGAGCAGTTCTTC. Protein: CASSQYRTGISYNEQFF.

In this sample, this clonotype turned up a few times. V and J are TRBV4-2 and TRBJ2-7, with D hard to call. Germline V gives CDR1 LGHNA, CDR2 YNFKEQ. There are 14 residues in the CDR3. V was pared by 1 base and J by 0 bases, with 7 bases between. The chain's CDR3 is CASSQGQHSYEQYF. The CDR3 nucleotides are TGTGCCAGCAGCCAAGGTCAACACTCCTACGAGCAGTACTTC.

This chain uses TRBV27 with TRBJ1-2, with a tentative D call TRBD1 (5 bases). The CDR3 consists of 13 residues. CDR1 MNHEY and CDR2 SMNVEV come from the germline V gene (reference sequence). The germline V and J ends were trimmed by 2 bases and 6 bases, with 10 bases remaining between them. The CDR3 region is CASSLMRGNGYTF. CDR3 nucleotide sequence: TGTGCCAGCAGTTTAATGCGGGGGAATGGCTACACCTTC.

This clonotype came up a few times. V usage is TRBV6-5 and J usage is TRBJ1-2, with TRBD1 as a possible D gene (6 bases). The CDR3 is 12 amino acids. V gave up 6 bases and J gave up 3 bases, with 8 bases separating them. Germline V gene sequence: CDR1 MNHEY, CDR2 SVGAGI. CDR3 nucleotide sequence: TGTGCCAGCAGCACAGGGTACTATGGCTACACCTTC. Its translation: CASSTGYYGYTF.

The chain uses TRBV3-1 and TRBJ2-7, with 9 bases aligning to TRBD2. The CDR3 is 19 residues long. Trimming took 7 bases from V and 2 from J; bases not matched to a gene: 21. Looked up from germline, CDR1 is LGHDT and CDR2 is YNNKEL (reference sequence). The CDR3 region has the DNA TGTGCCAGCACTGACTACTCCTTGGCTAGCGGGGCCTCTACCTACGAGCAGTACTTC. Its translation is CASTDYSLASGASTYEQYF.

Comment on this clonotype: Given the absence of the conserved phenylalanine or tryptophan at the CDR3 end, a read error is likely. J is TRBJ1-4 and V is TRBV20-1; 10 bases are shared with TRBD1. This CDR3 has 15 residues. V lost 3 bases and J lost 7; bases outside the gene matches: 8. Germline V lookup: CDR1 DFQATT, CDR2 SNEGSKA (reference sequence). CDR3 loop: CSASHTTGGFEKLFS. The CDR3 bases are TGCAGTGCTAGCCACACGACAGGGGGCTTTGAAAAACTGTTTTCT.

The chain employs TRBV11-2 and TRBJ2-2; possible D gene TRBD2, 7 bases. Germline V lookup: CDR1 SGHAT, CDR2 FQNNGV. This CDR3 is 19 amino acids long. V dropped 5 bases and J dropped 0 bases, with 22 bases sitting between them. CDR3 amino acids: CASSLLGGGAGPNTGELFF. DNA of the CDR3: TGTGCCAGCAGCCTCCTTGGGGGGGGCGCGGGTCCGAACACCGGGGAGCTGTTTTTT.

This clonotype has only a few counts. This sequence joins TRBV20-1 and TRBJ2-3, with 10 bases that match TRBD1. With 4 bases clipped from V and 2 bases from J, the junction kept 9 bases outside the gene matches. Germline V lookup: CDR1 DFQATT, CDR2 SNEGSKA (reference sequence). The CDR3 is 16 amino acids. CDR3 nucleotides: TGCAGTGCTACTAAGGGACAGGGGACCTTCACAGATACGCAGTATTTT. Its protein is CSATKGQGTFTDTQYF.

This clonotype was seen a few times. The chain carries TRBV4-1 and TRBJ2-1; the match to TRBD1 covers 7 bases. V lost 1 base to trimming and J lost 7 bases; unmatched junction nucleotides: 10. CDR1 and CDR2 (germline): MGHRA, YSYEKL. The CDR3 consists of 16 residues. Here the CDR3 reads CASSQGWGTVSNEQFF. The CDR3 DNA follows: TGCGCCAGCAGCCAAGGGTGGGGGACAGTTTCGAATGAGCAGTTCTTC.

This chain joins TRBV20-1 and TRBJ2-7; the D gene is possibly TRBD1 (5 bases). Germline V gene lookup returns CDR1 DFQATT and CDR2 SNEGSKA (reference sequence). V lost 5 bases, J lost 2 bases, and 16 bases lay in between. The CDR3 totals 14 residues. This CDR3 reads CSAPRSKGAYEQYF. Written as DNA, the CDR3 is TGCAGTGCTCCCCGGAGCAAAGGGGCCTACGAGCAGTACTTC.

CDR3 sequence (DNA): TGTGCCAGCAGCTTGCTGGATCTAAGGTCGGCAGATACGCAGTATTTT. It specifies CASSLLDLRSADTQYF. The chain is built from TRBV5-5 and TRBJ2-3, with D uncertain. V shed 1 base and J shed 4 bases, with 16 bases lying between them. CDR1 SGHKS and CDR2 YYEKEE come from the germline V gene (reference sequence). There are 16 residues in the CDR3.

A few counts support this clonotype. The V call is TRBV5-1, the J call TRBJ2-7, with 9 bases fitting TRBD1. Germline V gene sequence: CDR1 SGHRS, CDR2 YFSETQ. This CDR3 spans 13 amino acids. Losses at the gene ends were 7 bases for V and 2 bases for J; bases not matched to a gene: 4. Written as DNA, the CDR3 is TGCGCCAGCGGAAGACAGGGGGCCTACGAGCAGTACTTC. Residues: CASGRQGAYEQYF.

This clonotype was counted ten times or more. This chain joins TRBV15 and TRBJ1-5; 7 bases fit TRBD1. Germline V CDR1 and CDR2: LNHNV, YYDKDF (reference sequence). This CDR3 has 16 residues. After removal of 3 bases from V and 6 bases from J, the junction contained 11 bases not matched to a gene. For the CDR3, the DNA is TGTGCCACCAGCAGGGGCGACAGGGTAGCTAGTCAGCCCCAGCATTTT. Translated, it gives CATSRGDRVASQPQHF.

About this clonotype itself: One end of the junction varies from germline; a read error may be responsible. The chain recombines TRBV5-1 with TRBJ2-6, with D uncertain. CDR3 length: 13 residues. Germline V CDR1 and CDR2: SGHRS, YFSETQ. The DNA of the CDR3 is TGCGCCAGCAGCTTAGGTGGGGACAACGTCCTGACTTTC. Protein product: CASSLGGDNVLTF. The full variable domain, rest sourced from reference TRBV5-1 and TRBJ2-6, is KAGVTQTPRYLIKTRGQQVTLSCSPISGHRSVSWYQQTPGQGLQFLFEYFSETQRNKGNFPGRFSGRQFSNSRSEMNVSTLELGDSALYLCASSLGGDNVLTFGAGSRLTVL.

In its sample, this clonotype was seen a few times. The junction departs from the called germline gene at one end, perhaps through a read error. The gene calls are TRBV29-1 and TRBJ2-5; 8 bases line up with TRBD1. Germline CDR1 is SQVTM and CDR2 is ANQGSEA. This CDR3 has 12 residues. In nucleotides, the CDR3 is TGCAGCGTTGGGGGCAGGGGGCGGATGTCCTTCTTC. It is translated as CSVGGRGRMSFF.

The table lists this clonotype with a few counts. This rearrangement joins TRBV5-1 to TRBJ2-7; maybe TRBD2 (5 bases). Looked up from germline, CDR1 is SGHRS and CDR2 is YFSETQ. The CDR3 extends over 14 amino acids. The V end lost 4 bases, the J end lost 4 bases, and 15 bases lay between the germline ends. Here the CDR3 DNA reads TGCGCCAGCAGCCATAGTCTTCGGGGTTACGAGCAGTACTTC. It yields the protein CASSHSLRGYEQYF.

This clonotype was picked up a small number of times. The chain employs TRBV19 and TRBJ2-1; 8 bases match TRBD2. Per germline, CDR1 LNHDA and CDR2 SQIVND (reference sequence). The V and J ends lost 5 bases and 1 base, in that order; junction bases with no gene match: 10. The CDR3 consists of 17 residues. The CDR3 is CASSSGLASLSYNEQFF. CDR3 bases: TGTGCCAGTAGTTCAGGACTAGCAAGTTTATCCTACAATGAGCAGTTCTTC.

This clonotype was seen a handful of times. The chain is built from TRBV18 and TRBJ2-5; 8 bases align to TRBD2. Per the germline V gene, CDR1 is KGHSH and CDR2 is LQKENI. The CDR3 is 15 residues long. V lost 2 bases and J lost 5; bases outside the gene matches: 7. The CDR3 spells CASSPNGTRRETQYF. In nucleotides, the CDR3 is TGTGCCAGCTCACCAAACGGGACTAGGCGGGAGACCCAGTACTTC.